A single sample is the source of the 7 T cell receptor beta chains below, sequenced in a study of blood T cell repertoires in COVID-19. The assay was immunoSEQ multiplex PCR, and TCRdb's table has in-frame clones only and misses some. The data show 250,000 to 350,000 clones, approximately 87% seen once. The sequenced sample consisted of peripheral blood. All receptors come from a woman aged 45-65 years who had recovered from COVID-19.

V is TRBV21-1 and J is TRBJ2-7; no DNA check was done on the table's D call, TRBD1. TRBV21-1 is assigned pseudogene status. CDR3 length: 18 amino acids. The CDR3 DNA reads TGTGCCAGCAGCAAAAACCAGATGAGGACAGGGGAACACTACGAGCAGTACTTC. Translation: CASSKNQMRTGEHYEQYF.

The V and J genes are TRBV7-2 and TRBJ2-1; TRBD2 agrees at 15 bases. CDR1 SGHTA and CDR2 FQGNSA come from the germline V gene. CDR3 length: 15 amino acids. The junction had 5 bases not matched to a gene; V was cut back by 5 bases and J by 9 bases. CDR3 in amino acids: CASSQGLAGGSEQFF. In DNA, the CDR3 is TGTGCCAGCAGCCAAGGACTAGCGGGAGGGTCTGAGCAGTTCTTC.

This sequence joins TRBV28 and TRBJ2-5, with a tentative D call TRBD1 (6 bases). There are 14 residues in the CDR3. Per germline, CDR1 MDHEN and CDR2 SYDVKM. The ends were cut back, 7 bases at V and 4 bases at J, with 16 bases in the middle. The CDR3 DNA sequence: TGTGCCAGCAACCCGGCACTAGGGGGAGAGACCCAGTACTTC. It yields the protein CASNPALGGETQYF. Variable domain in full (rest from reference TRBV28 and TRBJ2-5): DVKVTQSSRYLVKRTGEKVFLECVQDMDHENMFWYRQDPGLGLRLIYFSYDVKMKEKGDIPEGYSVSREKKERFSLILESASTNQTSMYLCASNPALGGETQYFGPGTRLLVL.

The rearrangement uses TRBV7-2 and TRBJ1-1; D perhaps matches TRBD1 (5 bases). The CDR3 covers 14 residues. Germline-derived CDR1 and CDR2 are SGHTA and FQGNSA. V lost 4 bases to trimming and J lost 5 bases, with 14 bases between them. CDR3 region: CASSSVPEGTEAFF. CDR3 in DNA: TGTGCCAGCAGCTCGGTCCCGGAGGGGACTGAAGCTTTCTTT.

The gene calls are TRBV5-4 and TRBJ2-1; possibly TRBD2 for D (8 bases). V gave up 4 bases and J gave up 6 bases, with 20 bases separating them. This CDR3 comprises 16 residues. The V gene's germline CDR1 is SGHNT and CDR2 YYREEE (reference sequence). This CDR3 is CASSPKGAGGRNEQFF. Here the CDR3 DNA reads TGTGCCAGCAGCCCCAAGGGGGCGGGGGGCCGCAATGAGCAGTTCTTC.

The genes are TRBV6-2 or TRBV6-3 and TRBJ1-1; TRBD1 aligns across 7 bases. The CDR3 is made up of 14 amino acids. J lost 4 bases, V lost 5 bases, and 7 bases had no gene match. Germline V gene data show CDR1 as MNHEY and CDR2 as SVGEGT. In DNA form, the CDR3 reads TGTGCCAGCAGTAAACCGGGACAGCTCACTGAAGCTTTCTTT. Translation gives CASSKPGQLTEAFF.

Of note for this clone: The germline gene is not matched at one end of the junction; a read error may be the cause. The CDR3 nucleotides read TGTGCCAGCAGCTCAAGTTTCCCCCGACAGGGACAAAACTTC. Encoded protein: CASSSSFPRQGQNF. V usage is TRBV11-3 and J usage is TRBJ1-2, with 7 bases lining up with TRBD1. Germline V gene lookup returns CDR1 SGHNT and CDR2 YENEEA. The length of the CDR3 is 14 residues. The whole variable domain, remainder taken from reference TRBV11-3 and TRBJ1-2, is EAGVVQSPRYKIIEKKQPVAFWCNPISGHNTLYWYLQNLGQGPELLIRYENEEAVDDSQLPKDRFSAERLKGVDSTLKIQPAELGDSAVYLCASSSSFPRQGQNFGSGTRLTVV.